This T cell receptor (beta chain) was profiled in a study of Ad26.COV2.S vaccination and SARS-CoV-2 variants. Whole-study context: Into the muscle, Ad26.COV2.S was dosed once or twice, 56 days apart.

The method was immunoSEQ multiplex PCR; TCRdb's version includes in-frame clones alone and lacks a portion of them. Among 350,000 to 500,000 clones, roughly 91% were seen once, and the ten largest hold 4.3%. This sample's treatment: around 19 received Ad26.COV2.S at low or high dose, single or two shots; 5 received placebo; per-sample allocation not given. Specimen acquisition occurred on day 63 following the initial vaccine or placebo injection. Recruitment in Boston yielded a donor of adult age, 18-55 years. A word on this clone: Its cognate antigen is unknown.

Between the trimmed V and J ends, which lost 0 bases and 1 base, there was a span of 7 bases. This CDR3 contains 14 residues. Germline-derived CDR1 and CDR2 are SGHTS and YDEGEE. Study outcomes and limitations: The authors reported substantial breadth in spike-specific CD8+ and CD4+ T cell responses after vaccination. The study found similar non-spike TCR breadth in vaccine and placebo recipients.

The TCR was taken from a person aged 18-60 years who received the Ad26.COV2.S COVID-19 vaccine or a placebo. The specimen was peripheral blood, collected in a trial of Ad26.COV2.S vaccine versus placebo. The genes are TRBV5-8 and TRBJ1-1, with a weak D call TRBD1 (5 bases). The CDR3 DNA reads as TGTGCCAGCAGCTTGGCGGGACCGAACACTGAAGCTTTCTTT. This sequence encodes CASSLAGPNTEAFF.